A single sample gave rise to the 11 T cell receptor beta chains below, sequenced in a study of blood T cell repertoires in COVID-19. TCRdb keeps only in-frame clones here, not all; method: immunoSEQ multiplex PCR. The sample yields some 270,000 clones, around nine tenths seen once. Sequencing input: PBMCs or T cells enriched from blood (not recorded which). The receptor set was obtained from a woman aged 40 to 50 who had recovered from COVID-19.

The chain combines TRBV18 with TRBJ1-2; TRBD1 agrees at 9 bases. The CDR3 contains 15 residues. The J segment lost 3 bases and the V segment lost 2 bases, leaving 4 bases of the junction unmatched. Germline V CDR1 and CDR2: KGHSH, LQKENI. The CDR3 DNA sequence: TGTGCCAGCTCACCATCATGGGACAGGGACTATGGCTACACCTTC. It translates to CASSPSWDRDYGYTF.

The chain employs TRBV7-3 and TRBJ2-1, with D maybe TRBD2 (6 bases). Trimming pared 5 bases from V and 9 bases from J, leaving 20 bases between. There are 15 residues in the CDR3. Germline V gene data show CDR1 as SGHTA and CDR2 as FQGTGA. CDR3 residues: CASSPVAGRESEQFF. The CDR3 region has the DNA TGTGCCAGCAGCCCCGTGGCGGGAAGAGAGAGTGAGCAGTTCTTC. Full variable domain (outside the CDR3, taken from reference TRBV7-3 and TRBJ2-1): GAGVSQTPSNKVTEKGKYVELRCDPISGHTALYWYRQSLGQGPEFLIYFQGTGAADDSGLPNDRFFAVRPEGSVSTLKIQRTERGDSAVYLCASSPVAGRESEQFFGPGTRLTVL.

The DNA of the CDR3 is TGTGCCAGCAGCGGAAACTATAAAACAGGGGGTCTAAACTTCTACGAGCAGTACTTC. Protein product: CASSGNYKTGGLNFYEQYF. The rearrangement links TRBV7-6 to TRBJ2-7; 8 positions match TRBD1. Germline V gene sequence: CDR1 SGHVS, CDR2 FNYEAQ. V shed 5 bases and J 3 bases; nucleotides not matched to a gene: 21. CDR3 length: 19 amino acids.

The genes are TRBV7-8 and TRBJ1-3; unclear D gene. The V end was cut by 8 bases, the J end by 4 bases, with 18 bases between. Germline V gives CDR1 SGHVS, CDR2 FQNEAQ. The CDR3 sequence is 15 residues long. The CDR3, as DNA: TGTGCCAGCCGCCAAAGAGAGCTATCGGGAAACACCATATATTTT. Translation gives CASRQRELSGNTIYF.

This clone was found once. This chain connects TRBV7-3 to TRBJ1-2; 11 bases agree with TRBD1. The CDR3 runs to 14 residues. CDR1 and CDR2 from the germline V gene are SGHTA and FQGTGA. The J segment lost 7 bases and the V segment lost 6 bases, leaving 7 bases of the junction unmatched. CDR3: CASSPGQGAVGYTF. In DNA, the CDR3 is TGTGCCAGCAGTCCTGGACAGGGGGCGGTTGGCTACACCTTC.

The chain is built from TRBV30 and TRBJ2-5; TRBD1 agrees at 8 bases. The J segment lost 4 bases and the V segment lost 1 base, leaving 5 bases of the junction unmatched. CDR1 is GTSNPN, CDR2 SVGIG, per germline (reference sequence). The CDR3 has 14 residues. The CDR3 region has the DNA TGTGCCTGGAGTGCACTCAGGGGGCGAGAGACCCAGTACTTC. This translates into CAWSALRGRETQYF.

With regard to this clone: At the DNA level, this CDR3 is encoded by other sequences in the same sample as well. This chain's CDR3 is CASSPRQGLSNQPQHF. CDR3 sequence (DNA): TGTGCCAGCAGCCCACGACAGGGCCTAAGCAATCAGCCCCAGCATTTT. The chain links TRBV7-8 to TRBJ1-5; 7 bases map to TRBD1. The V gene end was trimmed by 5 bases and the J gene end by 1 base; junction bases not matched to a gene: 8. Germline values: CDR1 SGHVS, CDR2 FQNEAQ. The CDR3 has 16 residues.

The rearrangement links TRBV18 to TRBJ1-5; 7 bases map to TRBD1. The germline gives CDR1 KGHSH, CDR2 LQKENI. Trimming at V came to 4 bases and at J to 7 bases, leaving 7 bases not matched to a gene. CDR3 length: 14 amino acids. CDR3: CASSLQGQRQPQHF. In DNA form, the CDR3 reads TGTGCCAGCTCACTACAGGGGCAGAGGCAGCCCCAGCATTTT.

The chain combines TRBV12-3 or TRBV12-4 with TRBJ1-3, with D uncertain. Between the trimmed V and J ends, which lost 6 bases and 9 bases, there was a span of 15 bases. The CDR3 contains 13 residues. The CDR3 DNA is TGTGCCAGCAGCTTCACCGAACGAGGCACCATATATTTT. Translation gives CASSFTERGTIYF.

The CDR3 DNA reads TGTGCCAGCAGCCCGGGGGGGGGCGCCTCCTACGAGCAGTACTTC. This sequence encodes CASSPGGGASYEQYF. The chain employs TRBV5-4 and TRBJ2-7; 8 bases match TRBD2. Germline loops: CDR1 SGHNT, CDR2 YYREEE (reference sequence). The CDR3 is 15 amino acids. J lost 0 bases, V lost 4 bases, and 6 bases had no gene match.

The chain has TRBV6-5 and TRBJ1-1; D ambiguous. Trimming left V 6 bases short and J 3 bases short, with 17 bases between. Germline lookup yields CDR1 MNHEY and CDR2 SVGAGI. The CDR3 sequence is 15 residues long. The CDR3: CASSSLLGLHTEAFF. The CDR3 DNA reads TGTGCCAGCAGCTCGCTGCTTGGCTTGCACACTGAAGCTTTCTTT.